Presented here are 5 T cell receptor beta chains from one specimen sequenced in a study of neurological immune-mediated disorders. TCRdb recomputed calls from the 5' RACE reads with MiXCR, one row per CDR3 protein. The sample records 14,000 or so distinct CDR3 sequences, about 13% being singletons. The sequencing sample was made of CD8+ T cells from blood. These receptors all come from a female donor with HTLV-1-associated myelopathy (HAM/TSP).

Many counts were recorded for this clonotype. V usage is TRBV27 and J usage is TRBJ2-1, with TRBD2 matching 13 bases. Trimming removed 2 bases from V and 7 bases from J; junction bases left unmatched: 8. The CDR3 extends over 17 amino acids. From germline, CDR1 is MNHEY and CDR2 SMNVEV (reference sequence). DNA of the CDR3: TGTGCCAGCAGTTTAACAGCTCCGGGACTAGCGGGAAATGAGCAGTTCTTC. It encodes CASSLTAPGLAGNEQFF.

This clonotype was recorded at least ten times. The chain is built from TRBV7-9 and TRBJ2-7; a possible D gene is TRBD2 (6 bases). CDR1 is SEHNR, CDR2 FQNEAQ, per germline (reference sequence). V lost 5 bases and J lost 3, with 8 bases in between. There are 12 residues in the CDR3. CDR3 nucleotide sequence: TGTGCCAGCAGCCGGGACTTCTACGAGCAGTACTTC. Translated, it gives CASSRDFYEQYF.

This clonotype was detected ten times or more. The J gene is TRBJ2-1, the V gene TRBV7-3; TRBD1 aligns across 12 bases. Trimming cost V 5 bases and J 8 bases; bases outside gene matches: 7. Per germline, CDR1 SGHTA and CDR2 FQGTGA. This CDR3 spans 15 amino acids. This CDR3 is CASSPVGTGGDEQFF. CDR3 bases: TGTGCCAGCAGCCCCGTGGGGACAGGGGGCGATGAGCAGTTCTTC.

In this sample, this clonotype turned up many times. V is TRBV5-6 and J is TRBJ2-7; D call uncertain. This CDR3 has 11 amino acids. Germline V gene sequence: CDR1 SGHDT, CDR2 YYEEEE. Trimming removed 0 bases from V and 3 bases from J, with 1 base in between. This CDR3 reads CASSLVYEQYF. Written as DNA, the CDR3 is TGTGCCAGCAGCTTGGTCTACGAGCAGTACTTC.

This clonotype was observed at least ten times. The chain has TRBV20-1 and TRBJ2-7; 10 nucleotides align to TRBD1. The CDR3 runs 15 residues. Trimming at V came to 1 base and at J to 1 base, leaving 4 bases not matched to a gene. CDR1 is DFQATT and CDR2 is SNEGSKA in the germline V gene (reference sequence). CDR3 sequence reads: CSARGRQGASYEQYF. The CDR3 bases are TGCAGTGCTAGAGGACGACAGGGGGCATCCTACGAGCAGTACTTC.